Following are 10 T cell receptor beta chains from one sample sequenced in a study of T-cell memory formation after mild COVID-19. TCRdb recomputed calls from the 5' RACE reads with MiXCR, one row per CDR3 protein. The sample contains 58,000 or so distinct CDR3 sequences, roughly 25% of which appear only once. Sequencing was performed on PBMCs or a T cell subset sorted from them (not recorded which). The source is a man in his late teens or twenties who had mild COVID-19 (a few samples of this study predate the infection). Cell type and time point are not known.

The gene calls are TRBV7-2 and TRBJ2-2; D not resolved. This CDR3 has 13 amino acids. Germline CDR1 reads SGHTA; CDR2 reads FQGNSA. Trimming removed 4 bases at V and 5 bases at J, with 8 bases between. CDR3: CASSSDPTGELFF. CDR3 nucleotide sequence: TGTGCCAGCAGCTCCGATCCTACCGGGGAGCTGTTTTTT.

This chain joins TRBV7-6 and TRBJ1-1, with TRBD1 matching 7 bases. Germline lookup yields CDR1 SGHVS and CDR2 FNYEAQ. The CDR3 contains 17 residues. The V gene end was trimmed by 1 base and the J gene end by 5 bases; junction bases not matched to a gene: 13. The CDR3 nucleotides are TGTGCCAGCAGCTTAGTCGCGGGACCCCTCAGGGGGACTGAAGCTTTCTTT. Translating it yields CASSLVAGPLRGTEAFF.

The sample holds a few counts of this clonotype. CDR3 DNA sequence: TGTGCCAGCAGCCGCCCGGGACAGGGGACCGGGGAGCTGTTTTTT. Amino acids: CASSRPGQGTGELFF. The chain combines TRBV7-9 with TRBJ2-2; 10 bases are shared with TRBD1. The CDR3 covers 15 residues. The germline CDR1 and CDR2 sequences are SEHNR and FQNEAQ (reference sequence). With V trimmed by 5 bases and J by 5 bases, 5 bases remained unmatched.

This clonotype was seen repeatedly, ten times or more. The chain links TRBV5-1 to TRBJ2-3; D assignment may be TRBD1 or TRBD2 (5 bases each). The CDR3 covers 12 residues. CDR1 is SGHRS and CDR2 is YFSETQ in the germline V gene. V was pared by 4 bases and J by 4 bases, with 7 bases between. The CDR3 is CASSPGPDTQYF. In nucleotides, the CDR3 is TGCGCCAGCAGCCCGGGGCCAGATACGCAGTATTTT.

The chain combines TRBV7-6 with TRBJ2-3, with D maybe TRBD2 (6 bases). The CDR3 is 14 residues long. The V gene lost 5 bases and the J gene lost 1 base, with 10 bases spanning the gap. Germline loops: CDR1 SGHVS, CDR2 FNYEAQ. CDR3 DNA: TGTGCCAGCAGCACGGGACTTCGCACAGATACGCAGTATTTT. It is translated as CASSTGLRTDTQYF.

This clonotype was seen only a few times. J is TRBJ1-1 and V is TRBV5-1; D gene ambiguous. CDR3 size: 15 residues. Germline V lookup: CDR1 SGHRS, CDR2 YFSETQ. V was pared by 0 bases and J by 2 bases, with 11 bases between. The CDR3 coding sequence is TGCGCCAGCAGCTTGGGTGAGGGTATCAACACTGAAGCTTTCTTT. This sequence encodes CASSLGEGINTEAFF.

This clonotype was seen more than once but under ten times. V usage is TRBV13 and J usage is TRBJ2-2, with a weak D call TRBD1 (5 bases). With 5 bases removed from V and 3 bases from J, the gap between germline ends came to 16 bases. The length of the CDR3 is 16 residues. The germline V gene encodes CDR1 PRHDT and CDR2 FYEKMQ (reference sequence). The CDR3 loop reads CASSEPQGGDTGELFF. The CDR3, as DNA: TGTGCCAGCAGCGAGCCTCAGGGTGGAGACACCGGGGAGCTGTTTTTT.

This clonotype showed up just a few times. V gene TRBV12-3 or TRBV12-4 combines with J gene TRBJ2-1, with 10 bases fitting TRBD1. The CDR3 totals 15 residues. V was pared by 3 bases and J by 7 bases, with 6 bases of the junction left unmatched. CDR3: CASSFGDRGWNEQFF. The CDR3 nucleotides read TGTGCCAGCAGTTTTGGGGACAGGGGCTGGAATGAGCAGTTCTTC.

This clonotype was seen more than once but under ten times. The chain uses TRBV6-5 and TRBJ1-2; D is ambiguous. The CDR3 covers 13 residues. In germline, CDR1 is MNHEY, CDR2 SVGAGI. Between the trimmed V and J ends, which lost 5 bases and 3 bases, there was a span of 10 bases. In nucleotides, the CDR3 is TGTGCCAGCAGTCGAAGGGTAGACTATGGCTACACCTTC. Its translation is CASSRRVDYGYTF.

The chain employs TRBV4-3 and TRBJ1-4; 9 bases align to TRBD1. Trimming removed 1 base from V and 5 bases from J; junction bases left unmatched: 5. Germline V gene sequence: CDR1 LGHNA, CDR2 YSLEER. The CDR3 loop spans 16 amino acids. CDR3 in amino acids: CASSQAPGTGNEKLFF. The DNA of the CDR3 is TGCGCCAGCAGCCAAGCCCCCGGGACAGGGAATGAAAAACTGTTTTTT.